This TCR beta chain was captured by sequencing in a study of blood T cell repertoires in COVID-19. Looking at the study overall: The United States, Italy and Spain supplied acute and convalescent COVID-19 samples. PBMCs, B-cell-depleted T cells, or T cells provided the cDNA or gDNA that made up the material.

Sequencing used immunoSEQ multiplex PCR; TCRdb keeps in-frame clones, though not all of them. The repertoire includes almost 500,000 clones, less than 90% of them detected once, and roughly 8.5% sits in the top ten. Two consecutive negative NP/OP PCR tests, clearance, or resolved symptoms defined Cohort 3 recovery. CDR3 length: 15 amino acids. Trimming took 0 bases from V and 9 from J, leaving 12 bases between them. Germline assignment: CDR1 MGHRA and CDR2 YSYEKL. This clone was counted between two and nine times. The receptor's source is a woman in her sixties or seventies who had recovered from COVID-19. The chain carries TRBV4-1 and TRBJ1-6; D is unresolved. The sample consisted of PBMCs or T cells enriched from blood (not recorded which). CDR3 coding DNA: TGCGCCAGCAGCCAAGACGGAGCCCGCCTTTCACCCCTCCACTTT. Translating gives CASSQDGARLSPLHF.